This T cell receptor (beta chain) was identified during a study of blood T cell repertoires in COVID-19 (dated by TCRdb to about 2020). Study-level background: Collaborator samples came from the United States, Italy and Spain and covered acute and convalescent phases of COVID-19. The prospective study material was composed of cDNA or gDNA derived from T cells, B-cell-depleted T cells, or PBMCs. Deeply sampled blood TCRbeta repertoires from subjects exposed to, actively infected with, or recovered from COVID-19 were included in the dataset. A freely available public database, intended as a resource for researchers studying the immune response to SARS-CoV-2, is where the repertoires were released. Samples were obtained from the ongoing ImmuneRACE study (first 160 participants) and from over 1,000 subjects provided by 6 global collaborators. A de-identified subject ID, COVID-19 status, age in years and sex were almost always included in the sample metadata. HLA class I and class II types, where available, came from metadata supplied by the sample provider rather than from assay-based typing. Study-wide findings and limitations: Clinical and demographic metadata were provided uncurated, with the amount varying by source and participant.

Collaborating institutions collected whole blood in K2EDTA tubes following their own protocols. For TCRbeta analysis, collaborators shipped samples in one of three forms: frozen whole blood, isolated PBMCs, or DNA extracted from either of those sample types. As for this clone: Its recognized antigen is unknown. Base-call qualities are not available, and no considerably larger clone is one nucleotide away.

TCRbeta CDR3 regions were amplified from genomic DNA by means of the immunoSEQ Assay, a bias-controlled multiplex PCR. The study's processing was this. Within the assay, amplification of reference gene primers was used to estimate how many nucleated cells each sample contained. To quantify the absolute abundance of each unique TCRbeta CDR3 rearrangement, sequence reads were collapsed and filtered. For each sample, productive Simpson clonality was calculated as the square root of Simpson's diversity index over productive rearrangements. The clones in this table, taken by TCRdb from immuneACCESS, are in-frame only. Not every clone is retained; where verified, under half of the shortfall comes from an unresolved V gene, and the cause of the rest is unknown. V, J and clone size are taken as reported in that table, and D and trimming were inferred from the DNA itself. Across this sample there are 90,000 to 100,000 clones, with approximately 84% seen only once. Jointly, the top ten make up around 15% of the sample.

The germline V gene (reference sequence) specifies LNHNV as CDR1 and YYDKDF as CDR2. CDR3 length: 14 amino acids, cysteine to phenylalanine. The entry retains the CDR3 DNA only, 42 bases that are in frame from base 1. For this chain, trimming is 4 bases at the V end and 14 bases at the J end, and the number of junction bases without a gene match is 9. The chain was built from TRBV15 and TRBJ1-6; the junction holds 9 bases that match TRBD1. This sequence was found in a woman aged 55 to 70 with acute or convalescent COVID-19. The sample consisted of peripheral blood. The encoded CDR3 is CATSTDRGTGALHF. The bases are TGTGCCACCAGCACGGACAGGGGCACAGGGGCCCTCCACTTT.